What follows is one TCR beta chain and its context. Its antigen is currently unknown. An end of the junction differs from the germline gene, which may be a read error. This sample was taken from a study of naive and memory T cell subsets. Study outcomes and limitations: Possibly reflecting memory cells re-expressing CD45RA, a few larger clonotypes occurred in naive repertoires, especially CD8. RNA-based TCR counts may shift with T cell activation and differentiation. Gini index rose across naive, CM, EM and EMRA in CD4 and CD8.

The V gene's germline CDR1 is SSHAT and CDR2 FNYEAQ (reference sequence). This CDR3 is built from 14 residues. The beta constant-region primer was an equimolar mix of two oligonucleotides covering TRBC1 and TRBC2. Ligated cDNA was amplified by four rounds of PCR with nested alpha and beta constant-region primers and SP2. Each CDR3 protein is one row after TCRdb ran MiXCR on the UMI-ligation and nested PCR reads. The sample carries about 150,000 distinct CDR3 sequences, approximately 22% recorded once. This chain connects TRBV7-7 to TRBJ2-1; 10 bases are a match to TRBD2. This TCR was sampled from a human donor in good health. The specimen sequenced was naive CD4+ T cells from blood. The CDR3 reads CASSASGRGDEQFF. Here the CDR3 DNA reads TGTGCTAGCAGCGCTAGCGGGAGAGGCGATGAGCAGTTCTTC.